This T cell receptor (beta chain) came from a study of siplizumab effects on memory and regulatory T cells (dated by TCRdb to the late 2010s). Regarding the complete study: The effect of the anti-CD2 antibody siplizumab on alloreactive T-cell subsets was examined in allogeneic mixed lymphocyte reactions constructed from human PBMCs. What the authors observed across the whole study: In reactions with siplizumab, an average of approximately 69% of mappable alloreactive CD4+ clones were Treg-derived, compared with around 30% in control reactions. For roughly 80-95% of proliferating CD4+ or CD8+ clones, no naive or memory phenotype could be assigned. Whether proliferating Tregs from siplizumab cultures were suppressive was not functionally confirmed. Unstimulated naive T cells appeared more diverse than memory T cells, and naive cells seemed to contribute substantially to the alloresponse. Sequences below about 10^-5 frequency were poorly captured, so only a minor fraction of alloreactive clones could be mapped to unstimulated subsets. Siplizumab significantly lowered the cumulative frequency of alloreactive sequences that could be traced to unstimulated CD4+ memory T cells.

Sorted unstimulated T cells, along with proliferating T cells recovered from mixed lymphocyte reactions, underwent TCRbeta CDR3 sequencing. Fresh whole blood from some ten HLA-typed healthy donors was used as the source from which PBMCs were isolated. A word on this clone: The antigen it binds to is not known. No quality values exist for individual bases; no much larger clone is one base distant.

From the cysteine through the phenylalanine, the CDR3 covers 16 amino acids. The DNA shown is the 48-base CDR3, in frame from base 1. V is trimmed back by 3 bases and J by 1 base, and the junction contains 8 bases that no gene match accounts for. The germline V gene encodes CDR1 MNHNS and CDR2 SASEGT. Library construction relied on the immunoSEQ multiplex PCR assay. The deep sequencing platform assayed about 10^5 TCR templates per sample. Genomic DNA extracted from sorted T cells was the material used for TCRbeta CDR3 sequencing. Per the original workflow: The R programming language was used for the clonal analysis of the TCRbeta CDR3 data. Alloreactive CD4+ and CD8+ clones were defined by comparing unstimulated samples with post-reaction CFSE-low samples. By matching sequences to the repertoires of sorted unstimulated Treg and non-Treg cells, each alloreactive CD4+ clone was assigned a regulatory or non-regulatory origin. Not all clones reach the TCRdb copy of this immuneACCESS table, which keeps in-frame sequences only. Checked studies attribute under half of the gap to unresolved V genes and leave the rest unexplained. That table gives V, J and clone size, and the DNA gave D and trimming. The sample table lists 92,000 or so clones, around 89% of them with a count of one. The ten most abundant clones make up 15% of the sample.

The chain links TRBV6-1 with TRBJ1-1, with 7 bases matching TRBD1. The sequenced sample was CD4+ T cells sorted from blood. This clonotype was obtained from a human donor in good health. DNA sequence: TGTGCCAGCAGTGAGGCCCCGGGACAGAGGAACACTGAAGCTTTCTTT. This encodes CASSEAPGQRNTEAFF.